This entry lists 6 T cell receptor beta chains sequenced from one sample in a study of identical twins (dated by TCRdb to 2016 to 2018). The library was prepared using 5' RACE. Sequenced on an Illumina HiSeq 2000. TCRdb trimmed public reads at Q25 via fastp, called clones via MiXCR and kept in-frame beta chains. Rows are combined by CDR3 protein, so each entry shows the most common genes and DNA. The sample yields around 450,000 distinct CDR3 sequences; around 14% were counted once. 0.52% of the sample is in the top ten clones. These data also formed part of another study, on yellow fever vaccine responses in identical twins.

Sequenced material: CD4+ T cells sorted from blood. These TCRs come from a young woman in good health.

V usage is TRBV3-1 and J usage is TRBJ2-1; 7 positions match TRBD1. Looked up from germline, CDR1 is LGHDT and CDR2 is YNNKEL (reference sequence). V lost 11 bases, J lost 5 bases, and 21 bases stayed unmatched. The CDR3 sequence is 17 residues long. CDR3 DNA: TGTGCCTGCTGCAAGCACATCGACAGGGCAGGGAACAATGAGCAGTTCTTC. It yields the protein CACCKHIDRAGNNEQFF.

The J gene is TRBJ2-5, the V gene TRBV4-2; no clear D gene. Between the trimmed V and J ends, which lost 0 bases and 0 bases, there was a span of 8 bases. The CDR3 covers 15 residues. Germline-derived CDR1 and CDR2 are LGHNA and YNFKEQ. CDR3 in amino acids: CASSQDPFNQETQYF. CDR3 DNA sequence: TGTGCCAGCAGCCAAGACCCATTTAACCAAGAGACCCAGTACTTC.

V gene TRBV29-1 combines with J gene TRBJ2-7; D might be TRBD2 (6 bases). CDR3 size: 19 residues. Germline V gene sequence: CDR1 SQVTM, CDR2 ANQGSEA. V gave up 7 bases and J gave up 1 base, with 32 bases separating them. The CDR3: CSARLTGEDGRSRSYEQYF. DNA of the CDR3: TGCAGCGCCCGTCTTACGGGGGAAGACGGGCGAAGTCGGTCCTACGAGCAGTACTTC.

The J gene is TRBJ2-2, the V gene TRBV7-9; a weak D match, TRBD2 (6 bases). The CDR3 has 16 amino acids. Trimming took 3 bases from V and 6 from J, leaving 17 bases between them. Germline lookup yields CDR1 SEHNR and CDR2 FQNEAQ (reference sequence). This CDR3 is CASSFLSGQRPGELFF. The CDR3 nucleotides read TGTGCCAGCAGCTTTTTAAGCGGGCAGCGCCCCGGGGAGCTGTTTTTT.

The genes are TRBV5-1 and TRBJ2-5, with TRBD1 as a possible D gene (5 bases). Germline lookup yields CDR1 SGHRS and CDR2 YFSETQ. V lost 1 base and J lost 5, with 12 bases in between. This CDR3 is 14 amino acids long. The chain's CDR3 is CASSLFGRAETQYF. For the CDR3, the DNA is TGCGCCAGCAGCTTGTTCGGCAGGGCTGAGACCCAGTACTTC.

The gene calls are TRBV21-1 and TRBJ2-7; the table's TRBD1 call for D was not verified on the DNA. TRBV21-1 is a pseudogene locus. This CDR3 is built from 13 residues. CDR3 coding DNA: TGTGCCAGCAACGGAGTGGGGCCCTACGAGCAGTACTTC. It specifies CASNGVGPYEQYF.